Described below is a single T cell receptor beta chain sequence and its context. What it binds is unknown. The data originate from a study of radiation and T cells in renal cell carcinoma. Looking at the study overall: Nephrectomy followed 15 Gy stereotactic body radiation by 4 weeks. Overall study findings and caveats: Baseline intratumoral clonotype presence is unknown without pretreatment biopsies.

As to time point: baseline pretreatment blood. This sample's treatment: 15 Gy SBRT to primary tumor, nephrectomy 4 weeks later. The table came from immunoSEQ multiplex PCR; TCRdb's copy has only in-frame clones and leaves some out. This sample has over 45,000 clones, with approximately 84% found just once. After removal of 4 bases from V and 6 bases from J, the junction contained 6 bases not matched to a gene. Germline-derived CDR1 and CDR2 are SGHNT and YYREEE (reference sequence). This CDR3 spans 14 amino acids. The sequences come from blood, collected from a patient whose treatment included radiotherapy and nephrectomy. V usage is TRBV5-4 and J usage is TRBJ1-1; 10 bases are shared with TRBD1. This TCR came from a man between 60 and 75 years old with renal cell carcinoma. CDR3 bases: TGTGCCAGCAGCCCGACAGGGGGCCGGCCTGAAGCTTTCTTT. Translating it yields CASSPTGGRPEAFF.